The text below deals with one T cell receptor (beta chain). TCRdb's copy holds only in-frame clones and misses some; the assay was immunoSEQ multiplex PCR. The sample consists of approximately 210,000 clones, around four fifths of them appearing once. These data are taken from a study of blood T cell repertoires in COVID-19. The TCR originated in a woman aged 70-85 years with active or convalescent COVID-19. The sequencing sample was made of peripheral blood.

CDR3 amino acids: CASRGGVPLAFF. The DNA for the CDR3 is TGTGCCAGCAGGGGGGGGGTTCCTTTGGCTTTCTTT. The chain employs TRBV2 and TRBJ1-1; D may be TRBD1 (5 bases). Trimming cost V 6 bases and J 11 bases, with 16 bases left between them. This CDR3 is 12 amino acids long. Germline values: CDR1 SNHLY, CDR2 FYNNEI.